This TCR beta chain comes out of a study of identical twins. The ends lost 7 bases at V and 10 bases at J; junction bases unmatched: 15. Germline CDR1 and CDR2: SNHLY and FYNNEI. The CDR3 is 15 amino acids. TCRdb analysed the 5' RACE reads with MiXCR anew, one entry per CDR3 protein. The sample has 570,000 or so distinct CDR3 sequences, over 8.5% seen once; the top ten hold around 3%. These sequences were also reported in another study, on yellow fever vaccine responses in identical twins.

The chain carries TRBV2 and TRBJ2-2; TRBD1 matches 7 bases. The sequenced sample consisted of PBMCs. The receptor comes from a woman under 30 in good health. The CDR3 loop is CASIGTARQAAELFF. CDR3 nucleotides: TGTGCCAGCATCGGGACAGCGCGGCAGGCGGCGGAGCTGTTTTTT.